The rows below give T cell receptor beta chains drawn from one sample of a study of blood T cell repertoires in COVID-19. Clones were sequenced by immunoSEQ multiplex PCR, and TCRdb holds only the in-frame ones, with some missing. The table shows 35,000 to 45,000 clones, with 85% to 95% occurring only once. Sample: peripheral blood. The source of these receptors is a man aged 45-65 years with active COVID-19. CDR3s include the opening cysteine and the closing phenylalanine or tryptophan. A D gene is named only where the DNA matches it firmly. The size field is filled for only some rows; it gives once, few, many or a size class.

TRBV19	-	TRBD2	TRBJ2-1	CASSSRTSGTSSSYNEQFF	TGTGCCAGTAGTTCAAGGACTAGCGGTACCTCGAGCTCCTACAATGAGCAGTTCTTC
TRBV19	-	-	TRBJ1-1	CASSRPTGPNTEAFF	TGTGCCAGTAGTAGACCGACAGGTCCGAACACTGAAGCTTTCTTT
TRBV19	-	-	TRBJ2-1	CASNGGLSYNEQFF	TGTGCCAGTAACGGGGGGCTTTCCTACAATGAGCAGTTCTTC
TRBV2	-	-	TRBJ1-1	CASSDHPEAFF	TGTGCCAGCAGTGACCATCCTGAAGCTTTCTTT
TRBV27	-	TRBD1	TRBJ1-6	CASSETGYNSPLHF	TGTGCCAGCAGTGAGACAGGGTATAATTCACCCCTCCACTTT
TRBV27	-	TRBD1	TRBJ2-1	CASGLDTSGGEQFF	TGTGCCAGCGGATTGGACACCTCAGGGGGTGAGCAGTTCTTC
TRBV7-2	-	-	TRBJ2-7	CASSFQTGILHEQYF	TGTGCCAGCAGCTTTCAAACGGGGATTCTCCACGAGCAGTACTTC
TRBV19	once	-	TRBJ2-3	CASSIERGISTDTQYF	TGTGCCAGTAGTATAGAACGCGGGATATCCACAGATACGCAGTATTTT
TRBV5-1	-	-	TRBJ2-5	CASSLGTGYQETQYF	TGCGCCAGCAGCTTGGGAACAGGATACCAAGAGACCCAGTACTTC
TRBV11-2	-	-	TRBJ1-1	CASSFNAGETEAFF	TGTGCCAGCAGCTTTAATGCAGGGGAAACTGAAGCTTTCTTT
TRBV19	-	-	TRBJ1-6	CASSIVSGINSPLHF	TGTGCCAGTAGTATAGTCTCGGGGATCAATTCACCCCTCCACTTT
TRBV6-2/TRBV6-3	-	-	TRBJ1-2	CASSPLGEGGYTF	TGTGCCAGCAGTCCCCTCGGGGAGGGGGGCTACACCTTC
TRBV27	-	-	TRBJ2-7	CASSLYPGASYEQYF	TGTGCCAGCAGTTTATATCCAGGGGCGTCCTACGAGCAGTACTTC
TRBV7-2	once	-	TRBJ2-7	CASSRALRVYEQYF	TGTGCCAGCAGCCGGGCCCTGAGGGTCTACGAGCAGTACTTC
TRBV12-5	-	TRBD1	TRBJ1-1	CASGLTTGGVNTEAFF	TGTGCTAGTGGTCTAACGACAGGGGGCGTGAACACTGAAGCTTTCTTT
TRBV6-1	-	TRBD1	TRBJ2-7	CASSEGWGQGYEQYF	TGTGCCAGCAGTGAAGGTTGGGGACAGGGTTACGAGCAGTACTTC
TRBV6-5	-	TRBD2	TRBJ2-7	CASSYWRGGAYEQYF	TGTGCCAGCAGTTACTGGCGCGGGGGGGCCTACGAGCAGTACTTC
TRBV6-1	-	-	TRBJ1-5	CASSPPRQGNQPQHF	TGTGCCAGCAGTCCCCCTAGACAGGGCAATCAGCCCCAGCATTTT
TRBV5-4	-	TRBD1	TRBJ2-1	CASSPSGTGGIEQFF	TGTGCCAGCAGCCCCTCCGGGACAGGGGGCATTGAGCAGTTCTTC
TRBV12-3/TRBV12-4	-	-	TRBJ2-1	CASSPRDNEQFF	TGTGCCAGCAGCCCTCGGGACAATGAGCAGTTCTTC
TRBV5-6	-	-	TRBJ2-5	CASSNGGLQETQYF	TGTGCCAGCAGCAATGGGGGACTCCAAGAGACCCAGTACTTC
TRBV28	-	-	TRBJ2-7	CASSLSGATPSYEQYF	TGTGCCAGCAGTTTATCAGGGGCAACACCTTCCTACGAGCAGTACTTC
TRBV12-3/TRBV12-4	-	TRBD2	TRBJ2-5	CASTLGEGETQYF	TGTGCCAGCACCTTGGGGGAGGGGGAGACCCAGTACTTC
TRBV24-1	few	TRBD2	TRBJ2-2	CATSEPTAGGWTGELFF	TGTGCCACCAGTGAGCCAACGGCGGGAGGATGGACCGGGGAGCTGTTTTTT
TRBV2	-	-	TRBJ1-5	CASSDLAGMQPQHF	TGTGCCAGCAGTGATTTGGCGGGGATGCAGCCCCAGCATTTT
TRBV5-5	few	-	TRBJ1-1	CASSWAGWNTEAFF	TGTGCCAGCAGCTGGGCTGGCTGGAACACTGAAGCTTTCTTT
TRBV6-1	-	-	TRBJ2-1	CASGRSEQFF	TGTGCCAGTGGTCGGAGTGAGCAGTTCTTC
TRBV28	-	-	TRBJ1-1	CASSHKPGQKRTEAFF	TGTGCCAGCAGTCACAAACCGGGACAAAAGCGGACTGAAGCTTTCTTT
TRBV11-3	-	TRBD2	TRBJ2-1	CASSAGAYNEQFF	TGTGCCAGCAGTGCGGGGGCCTACAATGAGCAGTTCTTC
TRBV6-6	-	-	TRBJ2-7	CASTSSEAGVHEQYF	TGTGCCAGCACGTCCTCGGAGGCAGGGGTTCACGAGCAGTACTTC
TRBV7-9	-	-	TRBJ2-1	CASSLELIGRGEQFF	TGTGCCAGCAGCTTAGAATTAATCGGTCGGGGTGAGCAGTTCTTC
TRBV19	-	-	TRBJ2-2	CASSWGLLGELFF	TGTGCCAGTAGTTGGGGACTTCTCGGGGAGCTGTTTTTT
TRBV4-1	once	TRBD1	TRBJ1-1	CASSQSWTGNTEAFF	TGCGCCAGCAGCCAATCCTGGACAGGCAACACTGAAGCTTTCTTT
TRBV10-1	-	-	TRBJ2-7	CASSPGHSYEQYF	TGCGCCAGCAGCCCGGGACACAGCTACGAGCAGTACTTC
TRBV28	-	TRBD2	TRBJ2-7	CASSHSSGGSYEQYF	TGTGCCAGCAGTCACTCTAGCGGGGGATCCTACGAGCAGTACTTC
TRBV15	once	TRBD1	TRBJ1-3	CATSRLGQNSGNTIYF	TGTGCCACCAGCAGACTGGGACAGAACTCTGGAAACACCATATATTTT
TRBV9	once	-	TRBJ2-2	CASSATGTGELFF	TGTGCCAGCAGCGCAACAGGCACCGGGGAGCTGTTTTTT
TRBV7-9	-	TRBD1	TRBJ2-6	CASSAWDRGAGANVLTF	TGTGCCAGCAGCGCTTGGGACAGGGGGGCTGGGGCCAACGTCCTGACTTTC
TRBV6-5	-	-	TRBJ1-1	CASSYGQGLNTEAFF	TGTGCCAGCAGTTACGGTCAGGGGTTGAACACTGAAGCTTTCTTT
TRBV11-2	-	TRBD2	TRBJ2-3	CASSLETSGADTQYF	TGTGCCAGCAGCTTGGAGACTAGCGGTGCAGATACGCAGTATTTT
TRBV6-5	-	-	TRBJ1-3	CASTPQGSGNTIYF	TGTGCCAGCACCCCCCAGGGATCTGGAAACACCATATATTTT
TRBV7-8	-	-	TRBJ1-2	CASTPMGSANYGYTF	TGTGCCAGCACCCCCATGGGGAGTGCTAACTATGGCTACACCTTC
TRBV5-3	once	TRBD1	TRBJ1-1	CARSLARTGGTEAFF	TGTGCCAGAAGCTTGGCCCGGACAGGGGGCACTGAAGCTTTCTTT
TRBV11-2	-	TRBD2	TRBJ2-5	CASSLELDSGLAGIETQYF	TGTGCCAGCAGCTTAGAACTAGATTCGGGACTAGCGGGAATTGAGACCCAGTACTTC
TRBV2	-	TRBD2	TRBJ2-1	CASSERSSGRSYNEQFF	TGTGCCAGCAGTGAACGGTCTAGCGGTCGATCCTACAATGAGCAGTTCTTC
TRBV10-2	-	-	TRBJ1-3	CASTLASGNTIYF	TGCGCCAGCACCTTAGCCTCTGGAAACACCATATATTTT
TRBV4-1	-	TRBD1	TRBJ2-7	CASSLGQEPPYEQYF	TGCGCCAGCAGCCTCGGACAGGAACCCCCCTACGAGCAGTACTTC
TRBV5-1	-	TRBD1	TRBJ1-2	CASSYRTGPEGYTF	TGCGCCAGCAGCTACCGGACAGGGCCTGAAGGCTACACCTTC
TRBV4-1	-	TRBD1	TRBJ1-3	CASSQPDRAGNTIYF	TGCGCCAGCAGCCAACCCGACAGGGCTGGAAACACCATATATTTT
TRBV27	-	-	TRBJ1-6	CASSLSWGGNSPLHF	TGTGCCAGCAGTTTATCGTGGGGGGGCAATTCACCCCTCCACTTT
TRBV6-2/TRBV6-3	few	-	TRBJ1-5	CASSNSQGTQHF	TGTGCCAGCAGCAACTCCCAGGGGACCCAGCATTTT
TRBV3-1/TRBV3-2	once	TRBD2	TRBJ2-7	CASSQDASGGGEQYF	TGTGCCAGCAGCCAAGACGCTAGCGGAGGCGGGGAGCAGTACTTC
TRBV9	-	TRBD2	TRBJ2-1	CASSVGPTSGRAINEQFF	TGTGCCAGCAGCGTAGGACCTACTAGCGGGAGGGCCATCAATGAGCAGTTCTTC
TRBV19	-	TRBD2	TRBJ2-1	CASSIMGLGLSDEQFF	TGTGCCAGTAGTATTATGGGACTAGGACTGAGTGATGAGCAGTTCTTC
TRBV12-3/TRBV12-4	-	TRBD1	TRBJ2-5	CASSYRGQTQYF	TGTGCCAGCAGTTACAGGGGACAGACCCAGTACTTC
TRBV9	-	-	TRBJ1-2	CASSVGGQGLGTYTF	TGTGCCAGCAGCGTAGGGGGACAAGGTTTGGGCACTTACACCTTC
TRBV5-1	-	TRBD1	TRBJ2-5	CASSFFTGEQETQYF	TGCGCCAGCAGCTTCTTTACAGGGGAGCAAGAGACCCAGTACTTC
TRBV2	-	TRBD1	TRBJ1-1	CASSQLRQGAANTEAFF	TGTGCCAGCAGCCAACTACGACAGGGAGCGGCGAACACTGAAGCTTTCTTT
TRBV4-2	-	-	TRBJ1-3	CASSQEGGWGNTIYF	TGTGCCAGCAGCCAAGAGGGCGGGTGGGGAAACACCATATATTTT